This is a list of T cell receptor beta chains from one sample in a study of cytomegalovirus exposure and HLA in healthy donors. Clones were read by immunoSEQ multiplex PCR, and TCRdb kept only the in-frame ones, dropping some. This sample has some 180,000 clones, with around 80% found just once. Specimen: PBMCs. These receptors all come from a girl aged 5-17 years in good health and CMV-seropositive. CDR3s include the opening cysteine and the closing phenylalanine or tryptophan. D genes are given only for firm matches. Rows may omit the clone size; those that give it use once, few, many or a size class.

clone size	V gene	D gene	J gene	CDR3 protein	CDR3 DNA
-	TRBV18	TRBD1	TRBJ2-1	CASSPGQGAGEQFF	TGTGCCAGCTCACCAGGGCAGGGGGCAGGTGAGCAGTTCTTC
-	TRBV9	TRBD2	TRBJ2-7	CASAASGGLEQYF	TGTGCCAGCGCGGCGAGCGGGGGCCTGGAGCAGTACTTC
-	TRBV10-3	TRBD2	TRBJ2-7	CAIKFAGGPDEQYF	TGTGCCATCAAGTTTGCGGGAGGGCCAGACGAGCAGTACTTC
-	TRBV9	-	TRBJ1-1	CASSVRGNTEAFF	TGTGCCAGCAGCGTGCGGGGAAACACTGAAGCTTTCTTT
-	TRBV6-5	TRBD2	TRBJ2-2	CASRIAGGTGELFF	TGTGCCAGCAGGATAGCGGGAGGTACAGGGGAGCTGTTTTTT
-	TRBV5-6	-	TRBJ1-5	CASSAAVEGSNQPQHF	TGTGCCAGCAGCGCGGCGGTCGAGGGTAGCAATCAGCCCCAGCATTTT
-	TRBV9	TRBD2	TRBJ2-3	CASSVELAGGSTDTQYF	TGTGCCAGCAGCGTAGAACTAGCGGGAGGGAGCACAGATACGCAGTATTTT
-	TRBV4-3	-	TRBJ1-2	CASSLLPAITPYTF	TGCGCCAGCAGCCTACTCCCTGCGATAACCCCCTACACCTTC
-	TRBV18	TRBD2	TRBJ2-3	CASSPGLAVSTDTQYF	TGTGCCAGCTCACCTGGACTAGCGGTTAGCACAGATACGCAGTATTTT
-	TRBV18	-	TRBJ2-3	CASSLTDTQYF	TGTGCCAGCTCCCTCACAGATACGCAGTATTTT
-	TRBV15	-	TRBJ1-2	CATSGHQAFGYTF	TGTGCCACCAGCGGACACCAGGCATTTGGCTACACCTTC
-	TRBV5-8	-	TRBJ2-5	CASSSLGGLIGTQYF	TGTGCCAGCAGCTCTCTGGGAGGTCTCATCGGGACCCAGTACTTC
-	TRBV9	-	TRBJ2-3	CASSGWGPGTDTQYF	TGTGCCAGCAGCGGATGGGGCCCCGGCACAGATACGCAGTATTTT
-	TRBV6-1	-	TRBJ1-4	CASTAGGLGEKLFF	TGTGCCAGCACCGCGGGGGGGCTCGGGGAAAAACTGTTTTTT
-	TRBV7-9	TRBD1	TRBJ1-4	CASSISGTGVAKLFF	TGTGCCAGCAGCATTTCCGGGACAGGGGTCGCAAAACTGTTTTTT
-	TRBV6-6	TRBD1	TRBJ1-1	CASSYVLQGVNEAFF	TGTGCCAGCAGTTACGTACTACAGGGGGTGAATGAAGCTTTCTTT
once	TRBV7-2	-	TRBJ2-7	CASSPIAEPFYEQYF	TGTGCCAGCAGCCCCATAGCGGAGCCGTTCTACGAGCAGTACTTC
-	TRBV18	-	TRBJ2-5	CASSPSGETQYF	TGTGCCAGCTCACCCTCCGGGGAGACCCAGTACTTC
-	TRBV5-6	TRBD2	TRBJ2-7	CASSFPTSENEQYF	TGTGCCAGCAGCTTTCCCACTAGCGAGAACGAGCAGTACTTC
once	TRBV5-4	TRBD1	TRBJ1-2	CASSLFGTGSEGYTF	TGTGCCAGCAGCTTGTTCGGGACAGGCAGCGAGGGCTACACCTTC
-	TRBV27	-	TRBJ1-5	CASSFLADSNQPQHF	TGTGCCAGCAGTTTCTTGGCGGATAGCAATCAGCCCCAGCATTTT
-	TRBV9	-	TRBJ2-1	CASSVDRFQTEQFF	TGTGCCAGCAGCGTAGATAGATTCCAAACCGAGCAGTTCTTC
-	TRBV7-2	TRBD2	TRBJ2-4	CASSDGLAGAKNIQYF	TGTGCCAGCAGCGACGGACTAGCGGGAGCCAAAAACATTCAGTACTTC
-	TRBV27	-	TRBJ1-4	CASSPKGATNEKLFF	TGTGCCAGCAGTCCGAAGGGGGCAACTAATGAAAAACTGTTTTTT
few	TRBV5-4	TRBD2	TRBJ2-5	CASSLGWTYSGAQETQYF	TGTGCCAGCAGCCTGGGGTGGACATATAGCGGGGCTCAAGAGACCCAGTACTTC
-	TRBV2	TRBD2	TRBJ2-3	CASRGTSGRTDTQYF	TGTGCCAGCAGAGGGACTAGCGGGAGGACAGATACGCAGTATTTT
-	TRBV10-3	TRBD1	TRBJ2-1	CAISDAGTGRDEQFF	TGTGCCATCAGTGACGCCGGGACAGGGCGGGATGAGCAGTTCTTC
once	TRBV7-9	-	TRBJ1-2	CASSNREGRVYGYTF	TGTGCCAGCAGCAACCGGGAAGGAAGGGTCTATGGCTACACCTTC
-	TRBV11-1	TRBD1	TRBJ1-4	CASSNPGQGQVEKLFF	TGTGCCAGCAGCAATCCCGGACAGGGTCAAGTCGAAAAACTGTTTTTT
few	TRBV18	-	TRBJ1-4	CASSPRAQARGGEKLFF	TGTGCCAGCTCACCACGGGCACAGGCCCGAGGTGGAGAAAAACTGTTTTTT
-	TRBV7-9	TRBD1	TRBJ2-3	CASSVGQVTDTQYF	TGTGCCAGCAGCGTCGGACAGGTCACAGATACGCAGTATTTT
-	TRBV10-3	-	TRBJ2-2	CAISESGFIRGTGELFF	TGTGCCATCAGTGAGTCGGGATTCATCCGGGGCACCGGGGAGCTGTTTTTT
once	TRBV5-6	-	TRBJ2-7	CASSLVASYEQYF	TGTGCCAGCAGCTTGGTGGCTTCCTACGAGCAGTACTTC
-	TRBV19	TRBD1	TRBJ2-7	CASSWGDRAPYEQYF	TGTGCCAGTAGTTGGGGGGACAGGGCCCCCTACGAGCAGTACTTC
-	TRBV28	TRBD2	TRBJ2-1	CASSPGTSLAYNEQFF	TGTGCCAGCAGTCCTGGGACTAGCCTTGCCTACAATGAGCAGTTCTTC
-	TRBV27	TRBD2	TRBJ2-7	CASGFLAGAYEQYF	TGTGCCAGCGGATTCCTAGCGGGAGCCTACGAGCAGTACTTC
-	TRBV6-5	-	TRBJ2-1	CASSQPTRASHEQFF	TGTGCCAGCAGCCAACCGACTAGAGCCAGCCATGAGCAGTTCTTC
-	TRBV6-6	TRBD2	TRBJ2-1	CASSGTSGSDVQFF	TGTGCCAGCAGTGGGACTAGCGGGAGTGATGTGCAGTTCTTC
-	TRBV6-1	TRBD2	TRBJ2-1	CASSEGGLAGNEQFF	TGTGCCAGCAGTGAAGGGGGACTAGCGGGCAATGAGCAGTTCTTC
-	TRBV4-1	TRBD1	TRBJ1-1	CASSQVSGGNTEAFF	TGCGCCAGCAGCCAAGTTTCAGGGGGAAACACTGAAGCTTTCTTT
-	TRBV29-1	TRBD1	TRBJ1-2	CSVRDSYGYTF	TGCAGCGTACGGGACAGCTATGGCTACACCTTC
-	TRBV6-6	TRBD2	TRBJ2-1	CASSNVAGGWGEQFF	TGTGCCAGCAGCAACGTCGCGGGAGGGTGGGGCGAGCAGTTCTTC